The 9 T cell receptor beta chains below all came from one sample that was sequenced in a study of identical twins. TCRdb re-analysed the 5' RACE reads in MiXCR, keeping a single row per CDR3 protein. The table shows about 200,000 distinct CDR3 sequences, with 7.5% occurring only once. This sample also appeared in a second study, on yellow fever vaccine responses in identical twins.

Sample: memory (CD45RO+) T cells sorted from blood. The origin of the receptors is a woman in her late teens or twenties in good health.

The table lists this clonotype with many counts. The V call is TRBV2, the J call TRBJ2-3, with unresolved D. V was trimmed by 5 bases and J by 0 bases, leaving 9 bases between them. This CDR3 spans 14 amino acids. In germline, CDR1 is SNHLY, CDR2 FYNNEI. The CDR3 protein is CASSPGLSTDTQYF. Written as DNA, the CDR3 is TGTGCCAGCAGTCCCGGGCTTAGCACAGATACGCAGTATTTT.

At least ten counts were recorded for this clonotype. The chain links TRBV20-1 to TRBJ2-7, with TRBD2 identical over 10 bases. Germline V gives CDR1 DFQATT, CDR2 SNEGSKA (reference sequence). V shed 5 bases and J 1 base; nucleotides not matched to a gene: 8. CDR3 length: 15 amino acids. The CDR3 here is CSAEGLAGVSYEQYF. DNA for the CDR3: TGCAGTGCTGAGGGGCTAGCGGGGGTATCCTACGAGCAGTACTTC.

The rearrangement uses TRBV15 and TRBJ2-7, with 8 bases identical to TRBD2. The CDR3 runs 17 residues. The germline V gene encodes CDR1 LNHNV and CDR2 YYDKDF (reference sequence). With V trimmed by 1 base and J by 6 bases, 14 bases remained unmatched. The CDR3 here is CATSRGTSAGALREQYF. DNA of the CDR3: TGTGCCACCAGCAGAGGAACCTCAGCGGGAGCTCTTCGCGAGCAGTACTTC. The variable domain in full, with the rest retrieved from reference TRBV15 and TRBJ2-7, is DAMVIQNPRYQVTQFGKPVTLSCSQTLNHNVMYWYQQKSSQAPKLLFHYYDKDFNNEADTPDNFQSRRPNTSFCFLDIRSPGLGDTAMYLCATSRGTSAGALREQYFGPGTRLTVT.

This clonotype was observed many times. J is TRBJ2-7 and V is TRBV20-1, with D possibly matching TRBD2 (6 bases). Germline V gene sequence: CDR1 DFQATT, CDR2 SNEGSKA (reference sequence). Trimming removed 7 bases from V and 3 bases from J, with 19 bases in between. This CDR3 region has 14 residues. CDR3 protein: CSVNLGGVGYEQYF. In nucleotides, the CDR3 is TGCAGTGTTAACCTCGGGGGAGTAGGCTACGAGCAGTACTTC.

This clonotype was observed a handful of times. The rearrangement uses TRBV7-8 and TRBJ2-3; no definite D call. Per germline, CDR1 SGHVS and CDR2 FQNEAQ. CDR3 length: 14 residues. V lost 3 bases, J lost 3 bases, and 10 bases lay in between. The chain's CDR3 is CASSFLGRTDTQYF. DNA of the CDR3: TGTGCCAGCAGCTTTCTAGGACGGACAGATACGCAGTATTTT.

In the case of this clonotype: One end of the junction varies from germline; a read error may be responsible. The chain carries TRBV7-7 and TRBJ2-1; maybe TRBD2 (8 bases). Germline V gene data show CDR1 as SSHAT and CDR2 as FNYEAQ (reference sequence). CDR3 size: 14 residues. The CDR3 here is CASSLAGQSHEQFF. In nucleotides, the CDR3 is TGTGCTAGCAGCTTAGCGGGACAGAGCCATGAGCAGTTCTTC.

Many counts were recorded for this clonotype. The chain joins TRBV6-1 to TRBJ1-6; TRBD1 agrees at 8 bases. The CDR3 covers 15 residues. The V gene end was trimmed by 5 bases and the J gene end by 8 bases; junction bases not matched to a gene: 8. Per the germline V gene, CDR1 is MNHNS and CDR2 is SASEGT. DNA for the CDR3: TGTGCCAGCAGTCCCCTGAGACAGGGGCATTCACCCCTCCACTTT. Encoded protein: CASSPLRQGHSPLHF.

This clonotype was observed many times. The chain carries TRBV28 and TRBJ2-7; 10 bases map to TRBD2. This CDR3 spans 18 amino acids. V lost 4 bases to trimming and J lost 3 bases; unmatched junction nucleotides: 15. Germline CDR1 and CDR2: MDHEN and SYDVKM. The CDR3 sequence: CASSWGGASGSRGYEQYF. The CDR3 nucleotides read TGTGCCAGCAGTTGGGGGGGGGCTAGCGGGAGTCGTGGCTACGAGCAGTACTTC.

This clonotype was found a few times. CDR3 coding DNA: TGCAGTGCTAGAGATGATCTAGCCAAAAACATTCAGTACTTC. Amino acid sequence: CSARDDLAKNIQYF. The V and J genes are TRBV20-1 and TRBJ2-4, with D unresolved. The CDR3 contains 14 residues. Trimming left V 0 bases short and J 0 bases short, with 6 bases between. CDR1 and CDR2 from the germline V gene are DFQATT and SNEGSKA (reference sequence).